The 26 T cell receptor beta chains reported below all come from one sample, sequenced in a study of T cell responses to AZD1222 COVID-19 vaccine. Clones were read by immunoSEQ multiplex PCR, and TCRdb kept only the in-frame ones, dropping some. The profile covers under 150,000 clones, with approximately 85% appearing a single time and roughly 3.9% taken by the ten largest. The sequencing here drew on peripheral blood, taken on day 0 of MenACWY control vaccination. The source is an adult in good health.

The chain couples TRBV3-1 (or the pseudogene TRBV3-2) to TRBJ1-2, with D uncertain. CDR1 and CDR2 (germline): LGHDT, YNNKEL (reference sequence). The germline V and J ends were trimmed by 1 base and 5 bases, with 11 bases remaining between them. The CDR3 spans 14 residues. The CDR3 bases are TGTGCCAGCAGCCAAGGATGGACTGATTATGGCTACACCTTC. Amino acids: CASSQGWTDYGYTF.

CDR3 DNA: TGTGCCAGCAGCCAAGATCCAGGAGCATGGGTTGCGGAAGAGACCCAGTACTTC. This encodes CASSQDPGAWVAEETQYF. The chain uses TRBV4-2 and TRBJ2-5; D unresolved. Germline assignment: CDR1 LGHNA and CDR2 YNFKEQ. V was pared by 0 bases and J by 3 bases, with 20 bases between. The CDR3 extends over 18 amino acids.

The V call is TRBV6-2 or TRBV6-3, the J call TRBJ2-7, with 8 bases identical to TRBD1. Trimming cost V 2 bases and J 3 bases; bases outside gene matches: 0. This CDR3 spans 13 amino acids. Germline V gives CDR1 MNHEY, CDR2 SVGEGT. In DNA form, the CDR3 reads TGTGCCAGCAGTTACGGGACAGGCTACGAGCAGTACTTC. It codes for CASSYGTGYEQYF.

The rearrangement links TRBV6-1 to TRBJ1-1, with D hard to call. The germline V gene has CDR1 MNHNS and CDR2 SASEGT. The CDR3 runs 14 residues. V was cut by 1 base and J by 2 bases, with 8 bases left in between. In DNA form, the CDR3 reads TGTGCCAGCAGTGAAGGGACGGTAAACACTGAAGCTTTCTTT. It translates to CASSEGTVNTEAFF.

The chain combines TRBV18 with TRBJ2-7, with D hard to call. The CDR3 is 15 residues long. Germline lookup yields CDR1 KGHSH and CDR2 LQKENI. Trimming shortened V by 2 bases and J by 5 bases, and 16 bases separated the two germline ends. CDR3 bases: TGTGCCAGCTCACCATTGGGCCAGGCTTCCGACGAGCAGTACTTC. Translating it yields CASSPLGQASDEQYF.

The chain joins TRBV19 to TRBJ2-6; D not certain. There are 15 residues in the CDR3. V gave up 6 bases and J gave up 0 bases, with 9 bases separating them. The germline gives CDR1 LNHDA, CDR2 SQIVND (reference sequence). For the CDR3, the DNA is TGTGCCAGTAGCAATTTCGACTCTGGGGCCAACGTCCTGACTTTC. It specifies CASSNFDSGANVLTF.

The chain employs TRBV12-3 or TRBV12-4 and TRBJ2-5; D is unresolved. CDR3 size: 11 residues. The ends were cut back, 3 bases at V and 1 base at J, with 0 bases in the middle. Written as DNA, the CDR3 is TGTGCCAGCAGTTTCCAAGAGACCCAGTACTTC. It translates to CASSFQETQYF.

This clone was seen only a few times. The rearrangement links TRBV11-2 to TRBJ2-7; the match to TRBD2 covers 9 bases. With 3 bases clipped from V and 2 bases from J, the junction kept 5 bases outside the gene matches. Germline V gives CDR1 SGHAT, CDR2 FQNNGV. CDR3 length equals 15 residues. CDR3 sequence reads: CASSFGSGGTYEQYF. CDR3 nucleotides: TGTGCCAGCAGCTTTGGGAGCGGGGGGACCTACGAGCAGTACTTC. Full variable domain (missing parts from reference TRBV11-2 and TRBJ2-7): EAGVAQSPRYKIIEKRQSVAFWCNPISGHATLYWYQQILGQGPKLLIQFQNNGVVDDSQLPKDRFSAERLKGVDSTLKIQPAKLEDSAVYLCASSFGSGGTYEQYFGPGTRLTVT.

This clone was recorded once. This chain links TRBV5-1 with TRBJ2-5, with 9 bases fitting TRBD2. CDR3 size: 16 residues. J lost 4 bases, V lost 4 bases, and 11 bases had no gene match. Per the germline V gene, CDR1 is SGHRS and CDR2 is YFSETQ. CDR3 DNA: TGCGCCAGCAGCCCCGGAGGGCTAGCGGGGAGAGAGACCCAGTACTTC. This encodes CASSPGGLAGRETQYF.

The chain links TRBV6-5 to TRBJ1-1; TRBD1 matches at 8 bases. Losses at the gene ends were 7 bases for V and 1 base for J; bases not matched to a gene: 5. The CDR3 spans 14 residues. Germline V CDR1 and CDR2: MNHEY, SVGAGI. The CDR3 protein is CASMPGGRNTEAFF. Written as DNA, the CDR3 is TGTGCCAGCATGCCAGGGGGCCGGAACACTGAAGCTTTCTTT.

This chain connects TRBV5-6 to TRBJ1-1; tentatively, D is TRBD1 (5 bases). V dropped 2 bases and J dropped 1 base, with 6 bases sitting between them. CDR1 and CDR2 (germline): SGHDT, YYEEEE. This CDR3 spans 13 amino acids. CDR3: CASSFGANTEAFF. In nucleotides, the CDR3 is TGTGCCAGCAGCTTTGGGGCGAACACTGAAGCTTTCTTT.

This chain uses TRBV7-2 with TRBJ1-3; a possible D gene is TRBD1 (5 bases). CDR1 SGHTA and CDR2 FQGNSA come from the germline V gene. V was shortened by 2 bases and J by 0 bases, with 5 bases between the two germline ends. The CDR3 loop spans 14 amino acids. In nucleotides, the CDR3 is TGTGCCAGCAGCTTACAGGGCTCTGGAAACACCATATATTTT. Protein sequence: CASSLQGSGNTIYF.

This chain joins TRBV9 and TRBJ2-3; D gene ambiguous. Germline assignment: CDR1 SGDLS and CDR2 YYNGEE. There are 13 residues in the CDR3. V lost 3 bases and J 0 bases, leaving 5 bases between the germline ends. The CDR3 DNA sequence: TGTGCCAGCAGCGGGGTTAGCACAGATACGCAGTATTTT. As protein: CASSGVSTDTQYF. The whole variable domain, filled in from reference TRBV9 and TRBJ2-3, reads DSGVTQTPKHLITATGQRVTLRCSPRSGDLSVYWYQQSLDQGLQFLIQYYNGEERAKGNILERFSAQQFPDLHSELNLSSLELGDSALYFCASSGVSTDTQYFGPGTRLTVL.

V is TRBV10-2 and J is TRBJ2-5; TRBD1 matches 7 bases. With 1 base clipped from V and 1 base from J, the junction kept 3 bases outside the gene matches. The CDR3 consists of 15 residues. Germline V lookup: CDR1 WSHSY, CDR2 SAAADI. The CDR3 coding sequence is TGCGCCAGCAGTGAGTGGGGGACAGCCCAAGAGACCCAGTACTTC. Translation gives CASSEWGTAQETQYF.

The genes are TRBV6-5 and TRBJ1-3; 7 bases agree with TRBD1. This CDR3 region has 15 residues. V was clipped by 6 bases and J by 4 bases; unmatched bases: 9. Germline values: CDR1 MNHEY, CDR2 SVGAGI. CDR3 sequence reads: CASRDTTGAGNTIYF. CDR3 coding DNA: TGTGCCAGCAGGGATACTACAGGGGCCGGAAACACCATATATTTT.

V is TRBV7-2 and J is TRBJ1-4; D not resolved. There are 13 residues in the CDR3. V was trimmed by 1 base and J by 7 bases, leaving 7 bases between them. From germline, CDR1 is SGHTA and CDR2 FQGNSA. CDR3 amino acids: CASSLGRFEKLFF. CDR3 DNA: TGTGCCAGCAGCTTAGGGCGGTTTGAAAAACTGTTTTTT.

The CDR3 protein is CSVSRGTGMTEAFF. DNA for the CDR3: TGCAGCGTCTCCCGGGGGACAGGGATGACTGAAGCTTTCTTT. The rearrangement joins TRBV29-1 to TRBJ1-1, with 9 bases identical to TRBD1. The CDR3 has 14 residues. Germline V gene lookup returns CDR1 SQVTM and CDR2 ANQGSEA. V dropped 6 bases and J dropped 5; count of bases not matched to a gene: 10.

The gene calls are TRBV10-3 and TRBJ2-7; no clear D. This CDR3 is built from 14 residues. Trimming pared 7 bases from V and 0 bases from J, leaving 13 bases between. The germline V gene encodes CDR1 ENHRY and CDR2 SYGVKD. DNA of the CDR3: TGTGCCATCAAAGCAGACCAGAGCTCCTACGAGCAGTACTTC. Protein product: CAIKADQSSYEQYF.

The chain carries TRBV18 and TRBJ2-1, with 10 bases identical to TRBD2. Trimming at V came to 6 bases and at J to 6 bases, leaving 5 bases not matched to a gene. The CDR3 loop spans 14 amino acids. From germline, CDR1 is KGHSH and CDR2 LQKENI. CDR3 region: CASSGSGGPNEQFF. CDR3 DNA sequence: TGTGCCAGCTCCGGTAGCGGGGGGCCCAATGAGCAGTTCTTC.

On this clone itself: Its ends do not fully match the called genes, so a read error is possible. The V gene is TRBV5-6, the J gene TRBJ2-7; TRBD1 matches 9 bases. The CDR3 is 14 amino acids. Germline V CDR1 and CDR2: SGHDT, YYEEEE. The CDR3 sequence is CASSWETGTGTIFF. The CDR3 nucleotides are TGTGCCAGCAGCTGGGAAACGGGGACAGGGACGATTTTTTTC.

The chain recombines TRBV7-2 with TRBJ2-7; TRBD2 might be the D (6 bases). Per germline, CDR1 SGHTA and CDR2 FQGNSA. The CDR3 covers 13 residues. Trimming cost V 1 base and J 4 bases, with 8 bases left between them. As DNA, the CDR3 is TGTGCCAGCAGCTTAGGGGGGAGGTACGAGCAGTACTTC. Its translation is CASSLGGRYEQYF.

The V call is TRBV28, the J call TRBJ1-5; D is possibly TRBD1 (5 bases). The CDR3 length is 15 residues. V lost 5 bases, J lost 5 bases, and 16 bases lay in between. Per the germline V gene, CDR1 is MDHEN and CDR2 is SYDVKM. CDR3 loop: CASSPHPTGDQPQHF. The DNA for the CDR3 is TGTGCCAGCAGTCCACACCCCACAGGTGATCAGCCCCAGCATTTT.

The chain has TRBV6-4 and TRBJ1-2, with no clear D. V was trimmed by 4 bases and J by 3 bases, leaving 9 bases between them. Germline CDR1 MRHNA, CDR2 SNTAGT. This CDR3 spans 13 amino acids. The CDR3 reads CASSGSDYYGYTF. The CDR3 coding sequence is TGTGCCAGCAGTGGCTCGGATTACTATGGCTACACCTTC.

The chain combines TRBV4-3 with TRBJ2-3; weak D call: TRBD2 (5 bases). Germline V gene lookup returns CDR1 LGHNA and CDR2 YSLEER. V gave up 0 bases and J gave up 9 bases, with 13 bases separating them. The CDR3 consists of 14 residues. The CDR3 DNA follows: TGCGCCAGCAGCCAAGATCTAGCCCCGGAGACGCAGTATTTT. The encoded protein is CASSQDLAPETQYF.

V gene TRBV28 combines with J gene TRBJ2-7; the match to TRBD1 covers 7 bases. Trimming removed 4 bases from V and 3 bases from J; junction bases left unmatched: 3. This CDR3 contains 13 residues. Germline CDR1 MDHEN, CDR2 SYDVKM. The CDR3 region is CASSSRDSYEQYF. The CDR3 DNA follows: TGTGCCAGCAGTTCCAGGGACAGCTACGAGCAGTACTTC.

In DNA form, the CDR3 reads TGTGCCAGCTCACGGTCAGCTCAAGAGACCCAGTACTTC. Translating it yields CASSRSAQETQYF. The chain combines TRBV18 with TRBJ2-5; D is uncertain. The CDR3 covers 13 residues. Deletions cut 4 bases from V and 2 bases from J, with 8 bases between. Germline values: CDR1 KGHSH, CDR2 LQKENI.